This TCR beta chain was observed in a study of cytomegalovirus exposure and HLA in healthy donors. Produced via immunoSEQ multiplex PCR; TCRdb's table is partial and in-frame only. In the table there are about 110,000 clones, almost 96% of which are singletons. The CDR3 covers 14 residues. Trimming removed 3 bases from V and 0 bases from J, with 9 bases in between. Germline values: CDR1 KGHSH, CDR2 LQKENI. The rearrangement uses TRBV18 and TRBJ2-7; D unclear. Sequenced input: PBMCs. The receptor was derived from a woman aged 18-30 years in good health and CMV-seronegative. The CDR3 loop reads CASSPAPYSYEQYF. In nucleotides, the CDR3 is TGTGCCAGCTCACCCGCCCCCTACTCCTACGAGCAGTACTTC.